Presented here are 30 T cell receptor beta chains from one specimen sequenced in a study of OX40 agonist ivuxolimab in advanced cancers. The table came from immunoSEQ multiplex PCR; TCRdb's copy has only in-frame clones and leaves some out. Of roughly 90,000 clones in the sample, roughly nine tenths are singletons; the top ten hold approximately 1.5%. The sequenced sample was CD4+ or CD8+ T cells sorted from blood, obtained in a trial of the OX40 agonist ivuxolimab. The receptors were gathered from an adult with an advanced solid tumor such as melanoma, head and neck, liver or kidney cancer.

This chain joins TRBV28 and TRBJ2-2, with 10 nucleotides matching TRBD2. The germline V gene encodes CDR1 MDHEN and CDR2 SYDVKM. The J segment lost 3 bases and the V segment lost 6 bases, leaving 1 base of the junction unmatched. The CDR3 is 14 residues long. The CDR3 sequence is CASSLAGDTGELFF. The DNA of the CDR3 is TGTGCCAGCAGCCTAGCGGGGGACACCGGGGAGCTGTTTTTT.

The V gene is TRBV5-8, the J gene TRBJ1-5; 7 bases are shared with TRBD1. The length of the CDR3 is 13 residues. Per the germline V gene, CDR1 is SGHTS and CDR2 is YDEGEE. Trimming cost V 3 bases and J 6 bases; bases outside gene matches: 3. The CDR3 is CASSSYRGQPQHF. The CDR3, as DNA: TGTGCCAGCAGCTCCTACAGGGGTCAGCCCCAGCATTTT.

The chain carries TRBV7-3 and TRBJ2-1; no firm D call. The germline V gene has CDR1 SGHTA and CDR2 FQGTGA. Trimming shortened V by 4 bases and J by 6 bases, and 10 bases separated the two germline ends. The CDR3 extends over 13 amino acids. The CDR3 sequence is CASSSSMLNEQFF. CDR3 coding DNA: TGTGCCAGCAGCTCCTCCATGCTCAATGAGCAGTTCTTC.

J is TRBJ2-4 and V is TRBV28, with D tentatively TRBD1 (6 bases). Trimming removed 4 bases from V and 0 bases from J, with 13 bases in between. The CDR3 covers 16 residues. Germline CDR1 reads MDHEN; CDR2 reads SYDVKM. DNA for the CDR3: TGTGCCAGCAGTTCGGACAGACCCTTAGCCAAAAACATTCAGTACTTC. It is translated as CASSSDRPLAKNIQYF.

The chain joins TRBV23-1 to TRBJ2-2, with D possibly matching TRBD2 (8 bases). TRBV23-1 is classed as an ORF, of uncertain function. The V gene lost 9 bases and the J gene lost 1 base, with 18 bases spanning the gap. The CDR3 is 16 amino acids. The CDR3 DNA sequence: TGCGCCAGACAGGGGTTGGGACTAGGGAACACCGGGGAGCTGTTTTTT. It translates to CARQGLGLGNTGELFF.

This sequence joins TRBV7-2 and TRBJ2-7, with TRBD2 identical over 11 bases. Germline V gene sequence: CDR1 SGHTA, CDR2 FQGNSA. CDR3 length equals 15 residues. Germline trimming cut 5 bases from V and 0 bases from J; bases unmatched to any gene: 3. The CDR3 sequence: CASSLTSGGSYEQYF. CDR3 bases: TGTGCCAGCAGCCTTACTAGCGGGGGCTCCTACGAGCAGTACTTC.

The J gene is TRBJ1-5, the V gene TRBV5-8; D remains ambiguous. The germline V gene has CDR1 SGHTS and CDR2 YDEGEE. V gave up 2 bases and J gave up 7 bases, with 7 bases separating them. CDR3 length equals 12 residues. The CDR3 coding sequence is TGTGCCAGCAGCTTACGGAACCAGCCCCAGCATTTT. This gives the protein CASSLRNQPQHF.

This chain links TRBV7-2 with TRBJ2-1, with 10 nucleotides matching TRBD2. The CDR3 consists of 19 residues. The V segment lost 5 bases and the J segment 2 bases; nucleotides outside the gene matches: 15. Germline CDR1 SGHTA, CDR2 FQGNSA. The CDR3: CASSLRGLAGAGPYNEQFF. The DNA for the CDR3 is TGTGCCAGCAGCCTCAGGGGTCTAGCGGGGGCCGGGCCCTACAATGAGCAGTTCTTC. Full variable domain (missing parts from reference TRBV7-2 and TRBJ2-1): GAGVSQSPSNKVTEKGKDVELRCDPISGHTALYWYRQSLGQGLEFLIYFQGNSAPDKSGLPSDRFSAERTGGSVSTLTIQRTQQEDSAVYLCASSLRGLAGAGPYNEQFFGPGTRLTVL.

Judged by abundance, this clone is medium-sized. The gene calls are TRBV5-1 and TRBJ2-1; D might be TRBD2 (5 bases). The CDR3 length is 14 residues. Trimming pared 3 bases from V and 2 bases from J, leaving 9 bases between. Germline values: CDR1 SGHRS, CDR2 YFSETQ. DNA for the CDR3: TGCGCCAGCAGCTCCTCGGGAACCTACAATGAGCAGTTCTTC. Protein: CASSSSGTYNEQFF.

This clone was picked up a small number of times. The V and J genes are TRBV5-4 and TRBJ2-7; TRBD2 matches 11 bases. The CDR3 is 16 residues long. The germline V gene has CDR1 SGHNT and CDR2 YYREEE (reference sequence). V shed 3 bases, J shed 0 bases, and the junction held 5 bases outside the gene matches. The CDR3 sequence: CASSSGTSGPSYEQYF. CDR3 bases: TGTGCCAGCAGCTCAGGGACTAGCGGTCCCTCCTACGAGCAGTACTTC.

The chain links TRBV19 to TRBJ2-1, with D possibly matching TRBD1 (5 bases). The CDR3 covers 15 residues. Trimming took 0 bases from V and 3 from J, leaving 9 bases between them. Germline V lookup: CDR1 LNHDA, CDR2 SQIVND (reference sequence). CDR3 residues: CASSIEGQYYNEQFF. The CDR3 nucleotides read TGTGCCAGTAGTATAGAGGGGCAGTACTACAATGAGCAGTTCTTC.

This chain connects TRBV9 to TRBJ1-2, with D possibly TRBD1 on 6 matching bases. Trimming left V 0 bases short and J 4 bases short, with 10 bases between. The CDR3 runs to 14 residues. The germline CDR1 and CDR2 sequences are SGDLS and YYNGEE. CDR3 DNA sequence: TGTGCCAGCAGCGTAGTAGGACAGCCCTATGGCTACACCTTC. Translated, it gives CASSVVGQPYGYTF.

The V and J genes are TRBV4-2 and TRBJ2-3; TRBD1 matches 7 bases. Trimming took 0 bases from V and 1 from J; bases not matched to a gene: 1. Germline V gives CDR1 LGHNA, CDR2 YNFKEQ. This CDR3 is 15 amino acids long. CDR3 sequence: CASSQDQGGTDTQYF. CDR3 nucleotide sequence: TGTGCCAGCAGCCAAGATCAGGGGGGCACAGATACGCAGTATTTT.

The chain links TRBV11-2 to TRBJ2-7, with a tentative D call TRBD1 (6 bases). The CDR3 contains 16 residues. Trimming took 1 base from V and 8 from J, leaving 21 bases between them. Germline V CDR1 and CDR2: SGHAT, FQNNGV. CDR3 region: CASSLGAQGISSKQYF. The CDR3 bases are TGTGCCAGCAGCTTAGGGGCGCAGGGGATCTCGTCGAAGCAGTACTTC.

The chain combines TRBV7-8 with TRBJ1-5; the D is unclear. From germline, CDR1 is SGHVS and CDR2 FQNEAQ. CDR3 length: 13 amino acids. V was trimmed by 1 base and J by 4 bases, leaving 5 bases between them. The CDR3 loop is CASSLDGNQPQHF. In DNA form, the CDR3 reads TGTGCCAGCAGCTTAGACGGGAATCAGCCCCAGCATTTT.

The chain couples TRBV7-2 to TRBJ2-6, with D perhaps matching TRBD1 (6 bases). This CDR3 is built from 18 residues. V was pared by 2 bases and J by 0 bases, with 14 bases between. CDR1 is SGHTA and CDR2 is FQGNSA in the germline V gene. For the CDR3, the DNA is TGTGCCAGCAGCTTAACAACAGGGCCTTACTCTGGGGCCAACGTCCTGACTTTC. Translated: CASSLTTGPYSGANVLTF.

This clone came up a few times. The chain couples TRBV6-6 to TRBJ2-4; 10 bases line up with TRBD1. Germline CDR1 and CDR2: MNHNY and SVGAGI (reference sequence). CDR3 length: 14 amino acids. After removal of 6 bases from V and 6 bases from J, the junction contained 5 bases not matched to a gene. CDR3 sequence (DNA): TGTGCCAGCAGCCTCGGACAGGGGGGAAACATTCAGTACTTC. Translation gives CASSLGQGGNIQYF.

In its sample, this clone was seen a few times. The J gene is TRBJ1-1, the V gene TRBV6-1, with 9 positions matching TRBD1. Germline CDR1 is MNHNS and CDR2 is SASEGT. This CDR3 contains 15 residues. Trimming at V came to 8 bases and at J to 5 bases, leaving 12 bases not matched to a gene. The CDR3 nucleotides read TGTGCCAGCGAATTTCACAGGGGGCGGAGGACTGAAGCTTTCTTT. Translated: CASEFHRGRRTEAFF.

The J gene is TRBJ2-3, the V gene TRBV29-1; 7 bases match TRBD1. The J segment lost 4 bases and the V segment lost 8 bases, leaving 9 bases of the junction unmatched. The CDR3 contains 13 residues. Germline V gene data show CDR1 as SQVTM and CDR2 as ANQGSEA. CDR3 sequence: CSLNRGIADTQYF. CDR3 bases: TGCAGCTTAAACAGGGGTATCGCAGATACGCAGTATTTT.

The rearrangement uses TRBV19 and TRBJ1-4; D perhaps matches TRBD1 (5 bases). The CDR3 contains 14 residues. Trimming took 6 bases from V and 8 from J, leaving 16 bases between them. Germline V gene sequence: CDR1 LNHDA, CDR2 SQIVND (reference sequence). CDR3 amino acids: CASRWGGSREKLFF. CDR3 nucleotides: TGTGCCAGTAGGTGGGGCGGATCTAGAGAAAAACTGTTTTTT.

The gene calls are TRBV5-1 and TRBJ2-5, with TRBD2 matching 7 bases. V lost 3 bases to trimming and J lost 3 bases; unmatched junction nucleotides: 8. This CDR3 has 15 amino acids. Germline V gene lookup returns CDR1 SGHRS and CDR2 YFSETQ. The CDR3: CASSYSGSGEETQYF. Here the CDR3 DNA reads TGCGCCAGCAGCTATTCGGGAAGCGGGGAAGAGACCCAGTACTTC.

This chain uses TRBV9 with TRBJ2-1; D is ambiguous. The germline V gene has CDR1 SGDLS and CDR2 YYNGEE. This CDR3 has 14 amino acids. V dropped 4 bases and J dropped 1 base, with 9 bases sitting between them. CDR3 residues: CASSPLGSYNEQFF. In nucleotides, the CDR3 is TGTGCCAGCAGCCCCCTTGGATCCTACAATGAGCAGTTCTTC.

The chain couples TRBV19 to TRBJ1-5; no firm D call. CDR3 length equals 11 residues. Trimming removed 4 bases from V and 5 bases from J, with 3 bases in between. The germline V gene has CDR1 LNHDA and CDR2 SQIVND (reference sequence). CDR3 coding DNA: TGTGCCAGTAGTAGAGATCAGCCCCAGCATTTT. As protein: CASSRDQPQHF. Full variable domain (outside the CDR3, taken from reference TRBV19 and TRBJ1-5): DGGITQSPKYLFRKEGQNVTLSCEQNLNHDAMYWYRQDPGQGLRLIYYSQIVNDFQKGDIAEGYSVSREKKESFPLTVTSAQKNPTAFYLCASSRDQPQHFGDGTRLSIL.

CDR3 sequence: CASSQELGSYEQYF. The DNA of the CDR3 is TGCGCCAGCAGCCAAGAACTGGGATCCTACGAGCAGTACTTC. This rearrangement joins TRBV4-3 to TRBJ2-7, with D unclear. Germline lookup yields CDR1 LGHNA and CDR2 YSLEER. CDR3 length: 14 amino acids. V was pared by 0 bases and J by 1 base, with 7 bases between.

This clone showed up just once. The chain links TRBV2 to TRBJ2-7; D gene ambiguous. The CDR3 sequence is 13 residues long. The germline V gene encodes CDR1 SNHLY and CDR2 FYNNEI. The V end lost 4 bases, the J end lost 6 bases, and 13 bases lay between the germline ends. CDR3 loop: CASSVVRGREQYF. The CDR3, as DNA: TGTGCCAGCAGTGTCGTCCGAGGTCGCGAGCAGTACTTC. Supplemented by reference TRBV2 and TRBJ2-7, the full variable domain reads EPEVTQTPSHQVTQMGQEVILRCVPISNHLYFYWYRQILGQKVEFLVSFYNNEISEKSEIFDDQFSVERPDGSNFTLKIRSTKLEDSAMYFCASSVVRGREQYFGPGTRLTVT.

CDR3 nucleotide sequence: TGTGCCAGCAGCTTGGGGGACAGCGGGGAGCTGTTTTTT. Protein: CASSLGDSGELFF. The chain employs TRBV5-6 and TRBJ2-2; 7 positions match TRBD1. The junction had 0 bases not matched to a gene; V was cut back by 0 bases and J by 7 bases. CDR1 SGHDT and CDR2 YYEEEE come from the germline V gene. The CDR3 contains 13 residues.

The chain combines TRBV10-3 with TRBJ2-5, with D perhaps matching TRBD1 or TRBD2 (6 bases each). There are 15 residues in the CDR3. CDR1 is ENHRY, CDR2 SYGVKD, per germline. V lost 2 bases and J 5 bases, leaving 15 bases between the germline ends. CDR3 sequence: CAISERTAAGETQYF. CDR3 sequence (DNA): TGTGCCATCAGTGAGCGGACAGCCGCGGGGGAGACCCAGTACTTC.

This clone is a singleton in its sample. This sequence joins TRBV11-3 and TRBJ2-5; 15 bases map to TRBD2. V lost 5 bases and J lost 4; bases outside the gene matches: 11. This CDR3 has 18 residues. Germline assignment: CDR1 SGHNT and CDR2 YENEEA. The CDR3 DNA sequence: TGTGCCAGCAGCCCCGGACTAGCGGGAGGGGGCCGGGGAGAGACCCAGTACTTC. It yields the protein CASSPGLAGGGRGETQYF.

The J gene is TRBJ2-3, the V gene TRBV5-8, with D perhaps TRBD2 (6 bases). Germline-derived CDR1 and CDR2 are SGHTS and YDEGEE. Between the trimmed V and J ends, which lost 7 bases and 4 bases, there was a span of 22 bases. The CDR3 is 16 amino acids. The CDR3 here is CASADQLAGGADTQYF. The CDR3 DNA follows: TGTGCCAGCGCAGACCAACTAGCAGGAGGCGCAGATACGCAGTATTTT.

The V call is TRBV30, the J call TRBJ1-2, with D maybe TRBD1 (6 bases). Germline V gives CDR1 GTSNPN, CDR2 SVGIG (reference sequence). V was pared by 1 base and J by 3 bases, with 9 bases between. CDR3 length: 13 residues. CDR3 loop: CAWSGNRDYGYTF. The CDR3 bases are TGTGCCTGGAGTGGGAACAGGGACTATGGCTACACCTTC.